This T cell receptor (beta chain) is from a study of cytomegalovirus exposure and HLA in healthy donors. Study findings and constraints: The dataset shows that most TCR sequences were rare, while some public TCRs occurred in many donors. For presence/absence analyses, sequencing depth was assumed to be roughly uniform across donors.

The CDR3 sequence is 14 residues long. Germline assignment: CDR1 MDHEN and CDR2 SYDVKM. V lost 8 bases, J lost 7 bases, and 17 bases lay in between. Vbeta (60) and Jbeta (13) primers were used in the PCR. The assay was immunoSEQ multiplex PCR, and TCRdb's table has in-frame clones only and misses some. Found here are about 120,000 clones, 70% to 80% of them singletons; the top ten hold about 2%. As to this clone: The antigen remains unidentified.

This sequence originates from a human donor in good health. The chain carries TRBV28 and TRBJ1-4; D perhaps matches TRBD1 (6 bases). The sequenced sample consisted of PBMCs. For the CDR3, the DNA is TGTGCCAGCGGGGGAGGGGGAGGGATTGAAAAACTGTTTTTT. Translation gives CASGGGGGIEKLFF.